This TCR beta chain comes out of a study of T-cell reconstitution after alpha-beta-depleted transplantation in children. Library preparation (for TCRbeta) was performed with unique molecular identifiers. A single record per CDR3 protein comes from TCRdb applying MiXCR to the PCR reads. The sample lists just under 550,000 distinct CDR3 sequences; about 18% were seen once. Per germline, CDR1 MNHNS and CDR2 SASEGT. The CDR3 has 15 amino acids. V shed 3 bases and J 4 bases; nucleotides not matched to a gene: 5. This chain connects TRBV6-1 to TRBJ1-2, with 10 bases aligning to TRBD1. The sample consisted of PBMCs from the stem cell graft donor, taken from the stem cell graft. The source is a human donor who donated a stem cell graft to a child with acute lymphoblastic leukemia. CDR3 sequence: CASSERTGGGYGYTF. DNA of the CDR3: TGTGCCAGCAGTGAGAGGACAGGGGGAGGCTATGGCTACACCTTC.